This T cell receptor beta chain stems from a study of OX40 agonist ivuxolimab in advanced cancers. As for the study in general: Ivuxolimab, an antibody that agonizes OX40 (CD134), was administered to the patients.

Profiling relied on immunoSEQ multiplex PCR, and the TCRdb table lists in-frame clones only, not all of them. The repertoire holds 79,000 or so clones, with over 75% as singletons. Trimming removed 2 bases at V and 6 bases at J, with 13 bases between. The CDR3 totals 14 residues. Germline CDR1 reads MNHNS; CDR2 reads SASEGT. The V gene is TRBV6-1, the J gene TRBJ1-2, with D unclear. The sample here was CD4+ or CD8+ T cells sorted from blood, taken in a trial of the OX40 agonist ivuxolimab. The TCR comes from an adult with an advanced solid tumor such as melanoma, head and neck, liver or kidney cancer. Here the CDR3 reads CASSEWAVEDGYTF. CDR3 nucleotides: TGTGCCAGCAGTGAATGGGCGGTGGAAGATGGCTACACCTTC.